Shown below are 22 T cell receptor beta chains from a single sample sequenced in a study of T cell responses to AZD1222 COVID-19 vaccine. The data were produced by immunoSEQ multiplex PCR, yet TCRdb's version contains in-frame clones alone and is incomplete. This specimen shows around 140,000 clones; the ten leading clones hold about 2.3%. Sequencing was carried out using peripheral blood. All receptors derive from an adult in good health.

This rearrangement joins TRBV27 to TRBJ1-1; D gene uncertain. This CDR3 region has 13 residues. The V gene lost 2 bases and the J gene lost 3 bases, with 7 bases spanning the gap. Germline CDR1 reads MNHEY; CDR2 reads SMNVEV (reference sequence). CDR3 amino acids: CASSLGPYTEAFF. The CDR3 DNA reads TGTGCCAGCAGTTTAGGACCGTACACTGAAGCTTTCTTT.

CDR3 protein: CASSLPGPSYNEQFF. The CDR3 DNA reads TGTGCCAGCAGTCTCCCCGGCCCCTCCTACAATGAGCAGTTCTTC. The chain links TRBV25-1 to TRBJ2-1; D call uncertain. The V end lost 5 bases, the J end lost 0 bases, and 11 bases lay between the germline ends. The CDR3 runs 15 residues. Germline values: CDR1 MGHDK, CDR2 SYGVNS.

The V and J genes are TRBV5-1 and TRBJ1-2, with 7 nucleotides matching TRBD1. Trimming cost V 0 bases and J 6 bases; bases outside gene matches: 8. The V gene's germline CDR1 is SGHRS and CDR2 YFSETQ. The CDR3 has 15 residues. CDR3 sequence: CASSLGVEGAHGYTF. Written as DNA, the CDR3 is TGCGCCAGCAGCTTGGGAGTCGAGGGGGCGCATGGCTACACCTTC.

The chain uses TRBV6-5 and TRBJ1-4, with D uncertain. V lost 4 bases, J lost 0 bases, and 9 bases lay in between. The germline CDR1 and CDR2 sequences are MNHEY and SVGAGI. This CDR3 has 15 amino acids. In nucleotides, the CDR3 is TGTGCCAGCAGTTTAGTCGAAGCAACTAATGAAAAACTGTTTTTT. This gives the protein CASSLVEATNEKLFF.

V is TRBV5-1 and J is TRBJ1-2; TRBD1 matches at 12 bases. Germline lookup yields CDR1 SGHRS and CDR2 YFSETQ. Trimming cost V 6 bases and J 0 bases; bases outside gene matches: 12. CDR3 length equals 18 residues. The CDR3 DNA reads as TGCGCCAGCACCCTGGCCCCGGGACAGGGGGCTGCTAACTATGGCTACACCTTC. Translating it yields CASTLAPGQGAANYGYTF.

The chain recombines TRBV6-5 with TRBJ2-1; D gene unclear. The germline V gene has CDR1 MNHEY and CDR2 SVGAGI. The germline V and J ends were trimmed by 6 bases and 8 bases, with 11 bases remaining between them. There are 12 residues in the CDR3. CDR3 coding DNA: TGTGCCAGCAGCTCCACCCTCTATGAGCAGTTCTTC. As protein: CASSSTLYEQFF.

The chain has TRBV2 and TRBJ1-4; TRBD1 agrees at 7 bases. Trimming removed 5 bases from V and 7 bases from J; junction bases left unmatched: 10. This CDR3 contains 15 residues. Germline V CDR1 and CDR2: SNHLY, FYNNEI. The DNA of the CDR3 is TGTGCCAGCAGTCGTCAGACAGGGATTAGTGAAAAACTGTTTTTT. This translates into CASSRQTGISEKLFF.

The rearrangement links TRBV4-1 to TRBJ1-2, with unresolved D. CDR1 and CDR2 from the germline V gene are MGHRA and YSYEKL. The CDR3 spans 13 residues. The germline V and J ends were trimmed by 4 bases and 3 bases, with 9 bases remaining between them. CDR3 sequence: CASSLRQHYGYTF. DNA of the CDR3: TGCGCCAGCAGCCTACGGCAGCACTATGGCTACACCTTC.

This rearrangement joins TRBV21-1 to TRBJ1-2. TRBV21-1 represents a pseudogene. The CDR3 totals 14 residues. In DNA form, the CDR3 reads TGTGCCAGCAGCAAAGGGATCGGGGGGTCGGGCTACACCTTC. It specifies CASSKGIGGSGYTF.

The CDR3 spells CASSESRSGRGSYEQYF. In nucleotides, the CDR3 is TGTGCCAGCAGTGAAAGTCGGTCTGGCAGGGGCTCCTACGAGCAGTACTTC. The V and J genes are TRBV6-1 and TRBJ2-7; D may be TRBD1 (6 bases). Germline V lookup: CDR1 MNHNS, CDR2 SASEGT. CDR3 length: 17 residues. Trimming left V 2 bases short and J 0 bases short, with 17 bases between.

This CDR3 reads CASSRTGTGNSPLHF. The CDR3 DNA sequence: TGTGCCAGCAGCCGCACCGGGACAGGGAATTCACCCCTCCACTTT. This sequence joins TRBV7-2 and TRBJ1-6; 9 bases line up with TRBD1. Per the germline V gene, CDR1 is SGHTA and CDR2 is FQGNSA. Trimming at V came to 5 bases and at J to 7 bases, leaving 6 bases not matched to a gene. This CDR3 has 15 residues. Combining the CDR3 with reference TRBV7-2 and TRBJ1-6 gives the whole variable domain GAGVSQSPSNKVTEKGKDVELRCDPISGHTALYWYRQSLGQGLEFLIYFQGNSAPDKSGLPSDRFSAERTGGSVSTLTIQRTQQEDSAVYLCASSRTGTGNSPLHFGNGTRLTVT.

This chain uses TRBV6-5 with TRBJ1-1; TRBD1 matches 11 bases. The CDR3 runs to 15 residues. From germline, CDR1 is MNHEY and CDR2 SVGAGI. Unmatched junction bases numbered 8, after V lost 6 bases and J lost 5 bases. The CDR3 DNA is TGTGCCAGCAGCCGGACAGGGGGCACGGAGACTGAAGCTTTCTTT. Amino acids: CASSRTGGTETEAFF.

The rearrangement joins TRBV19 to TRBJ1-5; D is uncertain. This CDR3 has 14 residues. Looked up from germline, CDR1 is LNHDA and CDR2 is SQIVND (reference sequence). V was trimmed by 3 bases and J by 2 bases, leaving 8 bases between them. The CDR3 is CASSIGVGNQPQHF. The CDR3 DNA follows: TGTGCCAGTAGTATCGGGGTAGGCAATCAGCCCCAGCATTTT.

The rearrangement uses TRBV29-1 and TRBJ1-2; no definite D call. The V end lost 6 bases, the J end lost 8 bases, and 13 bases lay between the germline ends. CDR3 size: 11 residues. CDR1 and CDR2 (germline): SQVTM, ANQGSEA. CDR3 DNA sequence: TGCAGCGTACCCGGACCCCGGGGCTACACCTTC. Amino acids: CSVPGPRGYTF.

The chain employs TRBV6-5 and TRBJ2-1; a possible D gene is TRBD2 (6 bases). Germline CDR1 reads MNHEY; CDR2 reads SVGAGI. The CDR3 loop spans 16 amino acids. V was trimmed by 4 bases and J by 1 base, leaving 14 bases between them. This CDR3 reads CASSSPGLPSYNEQFF. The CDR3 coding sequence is TGTGCCAGCAGTTCACCGGGACTCCCATCCTACAATGAGCAGTTCTTC.

CDR3 DNA sequence: TGTGCCAGTAGCCGAAGGGGGGGACTGAGCTCCTACGAGCAGTACTTC. It is translated as CASSRRGGLSSYEQYF. V and J are TRBV19 and TRBJ2-7; weak D call: TRBD2 (7 bases). Germline CDR1 and CDR2: LNHDA and SQIVND (reference sequence). This CDR3 is 16 amino acids long. Trimming removed 6 bases at V and 0 bases at J, with 18 bases between.

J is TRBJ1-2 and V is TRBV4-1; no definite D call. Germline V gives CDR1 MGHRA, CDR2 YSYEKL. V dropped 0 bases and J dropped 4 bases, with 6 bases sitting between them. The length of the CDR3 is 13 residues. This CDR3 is CASSQEGSYGYTF. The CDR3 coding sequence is TGCGCCAGCAGCCAAGAGGGGTCCTATGGCTACACCTTC.

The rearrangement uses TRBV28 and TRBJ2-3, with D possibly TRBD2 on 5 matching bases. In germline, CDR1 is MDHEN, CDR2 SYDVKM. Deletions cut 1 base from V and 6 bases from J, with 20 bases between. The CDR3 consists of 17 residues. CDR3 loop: CASSLLGERLTGDTQYF. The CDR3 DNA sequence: TGTGCCAGCAGTTTATTAGGCGAAAGGTTGACGGGGGATACGCAGTATTTT. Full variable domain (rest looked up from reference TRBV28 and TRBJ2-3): DVKVTQSSRYLVKRTGEKVFLECVQDMDHENMFWYRQDPGLGLRLIYFSYDVKMKEKGDIPEGYSVSREKKERFSLILESASTNQTSMYLCASSLLGERLTGDTQYFGPGTRLTVL.

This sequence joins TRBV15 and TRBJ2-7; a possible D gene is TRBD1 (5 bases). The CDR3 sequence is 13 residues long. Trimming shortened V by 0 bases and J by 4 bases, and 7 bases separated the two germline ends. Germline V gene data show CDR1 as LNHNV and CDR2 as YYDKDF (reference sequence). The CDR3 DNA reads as TGTGCCACCAGCAGAGAAGGGGCGTACGAGCAGTACTTC. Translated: CATSREGAYEQYF.

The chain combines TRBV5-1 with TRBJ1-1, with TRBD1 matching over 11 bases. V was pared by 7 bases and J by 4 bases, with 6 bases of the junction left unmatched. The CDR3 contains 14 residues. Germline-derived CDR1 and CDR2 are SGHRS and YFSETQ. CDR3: CASGQGAEGTEAFF. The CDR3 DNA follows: TGCGCCAGCGGACAGGGGGCGGAGGGCACTGAAGCTTTCTTT.

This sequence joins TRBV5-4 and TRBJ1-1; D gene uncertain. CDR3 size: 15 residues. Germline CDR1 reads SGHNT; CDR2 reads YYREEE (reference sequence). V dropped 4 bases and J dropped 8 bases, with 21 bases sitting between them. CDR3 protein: CASSPKTTDLTEAFF. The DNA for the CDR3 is TGTGCCAGCAGCCCCAAGACAACGGACCTTACGGAAGCTTTCTTT.

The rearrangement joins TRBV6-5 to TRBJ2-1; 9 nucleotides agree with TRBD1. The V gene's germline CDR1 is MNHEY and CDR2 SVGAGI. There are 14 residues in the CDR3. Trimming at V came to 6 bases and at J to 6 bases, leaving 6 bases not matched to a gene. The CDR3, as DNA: TGTGCCAGCAGCACCGGGACAGGGCCCAATGAGCAGTTCTTC. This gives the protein CASSTGTGPNEQFF.